This entry is about one T cell receptor beta chain. Profiling relied on immunoSEQ multiplex PCR, and the TCRdb table lists in-frame clones only, not all of them. The sample gives some 2,000,000 clones, about 94% of which show up once; approximately 0.13% is in the top ten. This sample is part of a study of shared clonotypes between healthy human individuals. Per germline, CDR1 SGDLS and CDR2 YYNGEE. This CDR3 is built from 17 residues. V shed 0 bases and J shed 5 bases, with 17 bases lying between them. This sequence originates from a man between 18 and 35 years old in good health. The sequencing input was naive CD4+ T cells sorted from blood. Subset meaning: CD45RA+ positively selected. The chain has TRBV9 and TRBJ2-2; D perhaps matches TRBD1 (6 bases). In DNA, the CDR3 is TGTGCCAGCAGCGTAGATTCCGGACAAACAGGGACCGGGGAGCTGTTTTTT. Its protein is CASSVDSGQTGTGELFF.